This T cell receptor (beta chain) was documented in a study of cytomegalovirus exposure and HLA in healthy donors. Whole-study findings and limits: Sequencing likely caused a cluster of highly shared sequence variants. A few of the chains that were CMV-associated were confirmed in vitro to be specific for CMV antigens. Later analysis associated a missense DCLRE1C variant with TCR beta V- and J-gene trimming.

Germline V CDR1 and CDR2: SGHRS, YFSETQ. The CDR3 runs to 13 residues. Trimming removed 2 bases at V and 3 bases at J, with 8 bases between. 13 Jbeta primers and 60 Vbeta primers were used for the PCR. Only in-frame clones appear in the TCRdb table, and some are missing; sequencing was by immunoSEQ multiplex PCR. The sample has 150,000 to 200,000 clones, around four fifths seen once; the top ten hold roughly 2%. With regard to this clone: Its specificity is not known. The same CDR3 arises from other DNA sequences in this sample as well.

V usage is TRBV5-1 and J usage is TRBJ1-1, with D possibly matching TRBD1 (5 bases). The sample consisted of PBMCs. This clonotype originated in a female donor in good health and CMV-seronegative. The CDR3 spells CASSFGGDTEAFF. For the CDR3, the DNA is TGCGCCAGCAGCTTCGGAGGGGACACTGAAGCTTTCTTT. The variable domain in full, with the rest retrieved from reference TRBV5-1 and TRBJ1-1, is KAGVTQTPRYLIKTRGQQVTLSCSPISGHRSVSWYQQTPGQGLQFLFEYFSETQRNKGNFPGRFSGRQFSNSRSEMNVSTLELGDSALYLCASSFGGDTEAFFGQGTRLTVV.